The 26 T cell receptor beta chains below were found in one sample sequenced in a study of glioma-infiltrating T cells. Using RNA template, CDR3s of TCR alpha and beta were amplified with iRepertoire arm-PCR. Each CDR3 protein gets one entry after TCRdb re-called the multiplex PCR reads with MiXCR. The table has roughly 350,000 distinct CDR3 sequences, roughly two fifths seen once; the top ten hold around 12%. The material sequenced was glioma tissue, nonneoplastic brain tissue, or PBMCs (not recorded which). All receptors come from a human donor with low-grade glioma or glioblastoma, undergoing nonglioma brain surgery, or in good health (not recorded which).

Points on this clonotype: Being one base from a much bigger clone, this may be a read error. The chain joins TRBV24-1 to TRBJ2-1, with TRBD2 identical over 7 bases. Germline loops: CDR1 KGHDR, CDR2 SFDVKD. The CDR3 runs 18 residues. The CDR3 nucleotides read TGTGACACCAGTGATTACGGGGGGACCGACGACACCTACAATGAGCAGTTCTTC. Translated, it gives CDTSDYGGTDDTYNEQFF.

This clonotype was seen only a few times. J is TRBJ2-1 and V is TRBV7-2; D unresolved. Trimming removed 5 bases from V and 4 bases from J, with 6 bases in between. The CDR3 is made up of 12 amino acids. Germline values: CDR1 SGHTA, CDR2 FQGNSA. CDR3 in amino acids: CASSPRYNEQFF. CDR3 nucleotides: TGTGCCAGCAGCCCCCGATACAATGAGCAGTTCTTC.

The CDR3 DNA reads TGTGCCAGCAGTTTCCGGGCCCGGAGCGGGGAGCTGTTTTTT. Translating gives CASSFRARSGELFF. J is TRBJ2-2 and V is TRBV28; D is undetermined. This CDR3 contains 14 residues. V lost 3 bases to trimming and J lost 7 bases, with 12 bases between them. The germline V gene encodes CDR1 MDHEN and CDR2 SYDVKM.

Concerning this clonotype itself: A much larger clone lies a single base off, so this may be a read error. The CDR3 does not end in the conserved phenylalanine or tryptophan, so this is likely a read error. V and J are TRBV25-1 and TRBJ1-1; 7 bases are a match to TRBD1. This CDR3 region has 15 residues. Looked up from germline, CDR1 is MGHDK and CDR2 is SYGVNS. V lost 6 bases, J lost 3 bases, and 10 bases stayed unmatched. CDR3 amino acids: CASRAQGGGYTEAFS. The CDR3 nucleotides read TGTGCCAGCAGAGCCCAGGGGGGCGGGTACACTGAAGCTTTCTCT.

The chain couples TRBV7-9 to TRBJ2-5, with D perhaps TRBD1 (8 bases). V lost 5 bases and J 5 bases, leaving 21 bases between the germline ends. The length of the CDR3 is 16 residues. Germline CDR1 reads SEHNR; CDR2 reads FQNEAQ (reference sequence). CDR3 coding DNA: TGTGCCAGCAGCGATTACGGACAGGGACTAAGGGAGACCCAGTACTTC. It yields the protein CASSDYGQGLRETQYF.

V usage is TRBV6-1 and J usage is TRBJ2-7; 7 bases agree with TRBD1. Germline V gene data show CDR1 as MNHNS and CDR2 as SASEGT. J gave up 2 bases and V 6 bases, and 10 bases lay outside the gene matches. This CDR3 contains 15 residues. This chain's CDR3 is CASRLQSGGAYEQYF. In DNA form, the CDR3 reads TGTGCCAGCAGACTGCAGTCAGGGGGTGCCTACGAGCAGTACTTC.

This clonotype was counted only a few times. The gene calls are TRBV12-3 or TRBV12-4 and TRBJ2-7, with D unclear. This CDR3 contains 15 residues. V gave up 1 base and J gave up 1 base, with 11 bases separating them. In nucleotides, the CDR3 is TGTGCCAGCAGTTTAGGGATGGCTTCGTCCTACGAGCAGTACTTC. Its protein is CASSLGMASSYEQYF.

This clonotype came up many times. The chain combines TRBV28 with TRBJ2-5, with a tentative D call TRBD2 (6 bases). V shed 5 bases and J shed 6 bases, with 13 bases lying between them. CDR1 is MDHEN and CDR2 is SYDVKM in the germline V gene. This CDR3 spans 13 amino acids. The CDR3 region is CASSLTSRKTQYF. Written as DNA, the CDR3 is TGTGCCAGCAGTCTGACTAGTCGGAAGACCCAGTACTTC.

This sequence joins TRBV7-6 and TRBJ2-1, with TRBD2 matching 10 bases. The CDR3 runs 15 residues. Germline CDR1 SGHVS, CDR2 FNYEAQ. The CDR3 here is CASSKRGGSYNEQFF. For the CDR3, the DNA is TGTGCTAGCTCAAAGCGGGGGGGCTCCTACAATGAGCAGTTCTTC.

The V call is TRBV4-3, the J call TRBJ1-6; D call uncertain. Trimming shortened V by 1 base and J by 7 bases, and 11 bases separated the two germline ends. The CDR3 is 15 residues long. In germline, CDR1 is LGHNA, CDR2 YSLEER. The CDR3, as DNA: TGCGCCAGCAGCCAAGTGAGGGTCGGGAATTCACCCCTCCACTTT. Protein: CASSQVRVGNSPLHF.

This clonotype was counted a few times. The chain links TRBV27 to TRBJ2-2; D may be TRBD1 or TRBD2 (5 bases each). Germline V gives CDR1 MNHEY, CDR2 SMNVEV (reference sequence). The CDR3 loop spans 14 amino acids. The V end was cut by 4 bases, the J end by 4 bases, with 10 bases between. CDR3 in DNA: TGTGCCAGCAGTTACCCGGGGCTCACCGGGGAGCTGTTTTTT. Residues: CASSYPGLTGELFF.

The genes are TRBV5-1 and TRBJ2-3; 7 nucleotides line up with TRBD1. The V segment lost 3 bases and the J segment 3 bases; nucleotides outside the gene matches: 7. CDR3 length: 15 amino acids. CDR1 SGHRS and CDR2 YFSETQ come from the germline V gene. The CDR3 sequence is CASSSMTGWTDTQYF. CDR3 nucleotides: TGCGCCAGCAGCTCTATGACAGGGTGGACAGATACGCAGTATTTT.

In this sample, this clonotype turned up a few times. J is TRBJ2-7 and V is TRBV27, with TRBD2 matching over 9 bases. Germline V lookup: CDR1 MNHEY, CDR2 SMNVEV (reference sequence). With 3 bases clipped from V and 4 bases from J, the junction kept 7 bases outside the gene matches. This CDR3 is built from 15 residues. CDR3 in amino acids: CASSFGLAGPYEQYF. CDR3 sequence (DNA): TGTGCCAGCAGTTTTGGGCTAGCGGGACCTTACGAGCAGTACTTC.

The chain has TRBV2 and TRBJ2-7; no reliable D call. CDR1 is SNHLY, CDR2 FYNNEI, per germline. Trimming removed 3 bases from V and 3 bases from J, with 9 bases in between. This CDR3 has 13 amino acids. The CDR3 loop reads CASSEQTLYEQYF. In DNA, the CDR3 is TGTGCCAGCAGTGAGCAGACTCTCTACGAGCAGTACTTC. Full variable domain (remainder filled in from reference TRBV2 and TRBJ2-7): EPEVTQTPSHQVTQMGQEVILRCVPISNHLYFYWYRQILGQKVEFLVSFYNNEISEKSEIFDDQFSVERPDGSNFTLKIRSTKLEDSAMYFCASSEQTLYEQYFGPGTRLTVT.

Concerning this clonotype: A single base separates this from a much larger clone, so it may be a read error. V and J are TRBV7-2 and TRBJ2-1, with D possibly matching TRBD2 (6 bases). This CDR3 region has 14 residues. Looked up from germline, CDR1 is SGHTA and CDR2 is FQGNSA. The CDR3 DNA sequence: TGTGCCAGCAGCGCGAGCGGGCACTACAATGAGCAGCTCTTC. It is translated as CASSASGHYNEQLF. The entire variable domain, with the rest obtained from reference TRBV7-2 and TRBJ2-1, is as follows: GAGVSQSPSNKVTEKGKDVELRCDPISGHTALYWYRQSLGQGLEFLIYFQGNSAPDKSGLPSDRFSAERTGGSVSTLTIQRTQQEDSAVYLCASSASGHYNEQLFGPGTRLTVL.

The chain couples TRBV28 to TRBJ2-7; D not certain. Germline values: CDR1 MDHEN, CDR2 SYDVKM. This CDR3 has 15 amino acids. Trimming cost V 7 bases and J 2 bases, with 18 bases left between them. The DNA of the CDR3 is TGTGCCAGCACCCGACACGCCAACCCCCCCTACGAGCAGTACTTC. This gives the protein CASTRHANPPYEQYF.

This clonotype was seen a handful of times. CDR3 sequence: CATSSTGSSYEQYF. The CDR3, as DNA: TGTGCCACCAGCAGCACAGGGTCCTCCTACGAGCAGTACTTC. The chain combines TRBV15 with TRBJ2-7, with D maybe TRBD1 (6 bases). V gave up 3 bases and J gave up 0 bases, with 9 bases separating them. Germline CDR1 LNHNV, CDR2 YYDKDF (reference sequence). The CDR3 totals 14 residues.

CDR3 residues: CASSHLAGVRWADTQYF. The CDR3 nucleotides read TGTGCCAGCAGCCACCTAGCGGGAGTGAGGTGGGCAGATACGCAGTATTTT. The chain uses TRBV4-2 and TRBJ2-3; 10 bases line up with TRBD2. The CDR3 totals 17 residues. Per germline, CDR1 LGHNA and CDR2 YNFKEQ. After removal of 3 bases from V and 4 bases from J, the junction contained 10 bases not matched to a gene.

The chain joins TRBV7-9 to TRBJ2-7, with D possibly called TRBD1 or TRBD2 (5 bases each). CDR1 and CDR2 (germline): SEHNR, FQNEAQ (reference sequence). The V and J ends lost 4 bases and 4 bases respectively, with 20 bases between them. CDR3 length equals 16 residues. In nucleotides, the CDR3 is TGTGCCAGCAGCTACGTTGGGGGAGAGATAGGATACGAGCAGTACTTC. Its translation: CASSYVGGEIGYEQYF.

The rearrangement joins TRBV5-1 to TRBJ2-3; 8 bases fit TRBD2. The CDR3 is 16 amino acids. The V and J ends lost 5 bases and 0 bases, in that order; junction bases with no gene match: 8. Germline V CDR1 and CDR2: SGHRS, YFSETQ. The CDR3: CASREKLAVSTDTQYF. DNA for the CDR3: TGCGCCAGCAGGGAGAAACTAGCGGTTAGCACAGATACGCAGTATTTT.

This clonotype was seen a few times. CDR3 protein: CATSRDGDRTGEQYF. The CDR3 coding sequence is TGTGCCACCAGCAGAGATGGGGACCGGACGGGAGAGCAGTACTTC. The chain has TRBV15 and TRBJ2-7; tentatively, D is TRBD1 or TRBD2 (5 bases each). The germline V gene encodes CDR1 LNHNV and CDR2 YYDKDF (reference sequence). The CDR3 covers 15 residues. V was pared by 0 bases and J by 7 bases, with 16 bases between.

The V and J genes are TRBV5-1 and TRBJ1-1; no firm D call. CDR1 and CDR2 from the germline V gene are SGHRS and YFSETQ. The CDR3 has 13 residues. V was trimmed by 3 bases and J by 1 base, leaving 7 bases between them. This CDR3 is CASSSNGNTEAFF. CDR3 nucleotide sequence: TGCGCCAGCAGCTCAAACGGGAACACTGAAGCTTTCTTT.

The rearrangement joins TRBV7-4 to TRBJ2-7; 14 bases map to TRBD2. Unmatched junction bases numbered 9, after V lost 6 bases and J lost 5 bases. The CDR3 has 16 residues. Per the germline V gene, CDR1 is SGHVT and CDR2 is SQSDAQ. CDR3 DNA: TGTGCCAGCAGTTTCCGCCTGGGACTAGCGGGAGACGAGCAGTACTTC. Translation: CASSFRLGLAGDEQYF.

The chain carries TRBV7-9 and TRBJ2-1, with 9 bases lining up with TRBD2. J was trimmed by 1 base and V by 7 bases; bases with no gene match: 11. This CDR3 comprises 17 residues. Germline CDR1 is SEHNR and CDR2 is FQNEAQ (reference sequence). CDR3: CASTLPTLAGSYNEQFF. CDR3 sequence (DNA): TGTGCCAGCACCCTTCCAACGCTAGCGGGATCCTACAATGAGCAGTTCTTC.

Many counts were recorded for this clonotype. V gene TRBV27 combines with J gene TRBJ2-1; 8 nucleotides agree with TRBD2. The CDR3 runs 16 residues. The V gene end was trimmed by 3 bases and the J gene end by 3 bases; junction bases not matched to a gene: 7. The germline gives CDR1 MNHEY, CDR2 SMNVEV (reference sequence). CDR3 DNA sequence: TGTGCCAGCAGTTTTTTAAGCGGGAGCCTCTACAATGAGCAGTTCTTC. Protein product: CASSFLSGSLYNEQFF.

This clonotype was recorded a few times. The gene calls are TRBV19 and TRBJ2-1; perhaps TRBD1 as D (5 bases). The length of the CDR3 is 10 residues. In germline, CDR1 is LNHDA, CDR2 SQIVND (reference sequence). V was trimmed by 8 bases and J by 8 bases, leaving 7 bases between them. Here the CDR3 reads CASQGYEQFF. CDR3 DNA sequence: TGTGCCAGTCAGGGTTATGAGCAGTTCTTC.